The T cell receptor beta chain described here comes from a study of blood T cell repertoires in COVID-19. Background on the study: COVID-19 samples collected from the United States, Italy and Spain covered acute and convalescent phases. PBMCs, B-cell-depleted T cells, or T cells were the source of the cDNA or gDNA that made up the material.

Authors' methods: Estimation of nucleated cell counts relied on the amplification of reference gene primers. Clones were read by immunoSEQ multiplex PCR, and TCRdb kept only the in-frame ones, dropping some. That table furnishes V, J and clone size, whereas the DNA furnished D and trimming. In the table there are roughly 100,000 clones, 70% to 90% of which are singletons. This TCR was recovered from a human donor in a cohort sampled during active COVID-19. Input material: peripheral blood.

CDR3 sequence: CASKLGAGVSQPQHF. CDR3 coding DNA: TGCGCCAGTAAACTTGGCGCAGGGGTCAGTCAGCCCCAGCATTTT. The V call is TRBV10-1, the J call TRBJ1-5; maybe TRBD1 (6 bases). CDR3 length equals 15 residues. The germline V and J ends were trimmed by 9 bases and 6 bases, with 21 bases remaining between them. Germline CDR1 is WNHNN and CDR2 is SYGVQD (reference sequence).